This paragraph covers one TCR beta chain sequence. This record comes from a study of blood T cell repertoires in COVID-19. With V trimmed by 0 bases and J by 0 bases, 9 bases remained unmatched. This CDR3 is built from 20 residues. The germline V gene encodes CDR1 LGHNA and CDR2 YNFKEQ. Original analysis: Scientists estimated how many nucleated cells there were by amplifying reference gene primers. The protocol was immunoSEQ multiplex PCR, while the TCRdb copy is restricted to in-frame clones and leaves out a portion. Clonal size and the V and J genes are those of that table, whereas D and trimming came from the DNA. The repertoire has a few hundred thousand clones, 75% to 90% of them found once; the top ten carry less than 0.95%.

The sample taken for sequencing was peripheral blood. The genes are TRBV4-2 and TRBJ2-1, with 12 bases identical to TRBD2. This receptor was identified in a woman between 35 and 50 years old who had recovered from COVID-19. CDR3 DNA sequence: TGTGCCAGCAGCCAAGATCGACTAGCGGGAGTCCTAAACTCCTACAATGAGCAGTTCTTC. This encodes CASSQDRLAGVLNSYNEQFF.